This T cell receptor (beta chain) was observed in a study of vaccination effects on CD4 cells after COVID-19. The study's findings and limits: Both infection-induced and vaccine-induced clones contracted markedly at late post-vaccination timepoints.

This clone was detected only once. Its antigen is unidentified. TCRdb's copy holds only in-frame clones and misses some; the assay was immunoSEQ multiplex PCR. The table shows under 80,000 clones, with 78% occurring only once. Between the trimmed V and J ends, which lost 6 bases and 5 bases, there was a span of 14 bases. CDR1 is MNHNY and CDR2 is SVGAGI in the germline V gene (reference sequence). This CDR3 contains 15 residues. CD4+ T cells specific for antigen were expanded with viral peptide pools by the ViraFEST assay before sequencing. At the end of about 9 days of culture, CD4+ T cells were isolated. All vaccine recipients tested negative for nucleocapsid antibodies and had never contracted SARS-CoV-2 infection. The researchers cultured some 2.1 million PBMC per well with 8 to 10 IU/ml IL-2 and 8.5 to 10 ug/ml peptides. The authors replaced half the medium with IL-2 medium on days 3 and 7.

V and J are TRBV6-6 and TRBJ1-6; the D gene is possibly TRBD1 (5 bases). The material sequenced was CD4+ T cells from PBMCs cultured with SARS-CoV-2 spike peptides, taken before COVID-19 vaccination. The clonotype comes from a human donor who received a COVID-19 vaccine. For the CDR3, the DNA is TGTGCCAGCAGGCCGCGGGGCCGTGATAATTCACCCCTCCACTTT. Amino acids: CASRPRGRDNSPLHF.